Listed here are 8 T cell receptor beta chains from one sample, sequenced in a study of T cell changes during pregnancy in multiple sclerosis. This table comes from immunoSEQ multiplex PCR, and its TCRdb copy is limited to in-frame clones, with some not included. The sample includes around 110,000 clones, around 93% seen only once; the top ten take roughly 0.82%. The source material was peripheral blood, sampled in the third trimester of pregnancy. These receptors all stem from a female donor in good health, enrolled as a control in a pregnancy study.

This clone was detected once. The chain recombines TRBV28 with TRBJ2-7, with 7 nucleotides matching TRBD1. The ends lost 5 bases at V and 2 bases at J; junction bases unmatched: 9. The CDR3 spans 15 residues. From germline, CDR1 is MDHEN and CDR2 SYDVKM. CDR3 DNA sequence: TGTGCCAGCAGTCCGAGACAGGGCGGCCCCTACGAGCAGTACTTC. Amino acid sequence: CASSPRQGGPYEQYF.

The genes are TRBV5-5 and TRBJ1-1; the match to TRBD1 covers 7 bases. Germline V gene lookup returns CDR1 SGHKS and CDR2 YYEKEE (reference sequence). V shed 7 bases and J 4 bases; nucleotides not matched to a gene: 7. This CDR3 spans 13 amino acids. The CDR3 DNA reads TGTGCCAGCCTACTTCAGGGGGGCACTGAAGCTTTCTTT. It yields the protein CASLLQGGTEAFF.

The gene calls are TRBV7-2 and TRBJ2-2; 8 bases agree with TRBD2. CDR3 size: 17 residues. The trim removed 3 bases at V and 5 bases at J, leaving 11 bases unmatched. Looked up from germline, CDR1 is SGHTA and CDR2 is FQGNSA. This CDR3 reads CASSFERRGVQTGELFF. As DNA, the CDR3 is TGTGCCAGCAGCTTCGAACGGCGGGGGGTGCAAACCGGGGAGCTGTTTTTT.

The rearrangement joins TRBV11-2 to TRBJ1-6, with 9 bases that match TRBD1. V shed 3 bases, J shed 7 bases, and the junction held 4 bases outside the gene matches. CDR1 and CDR2 from the germline V gene are SGHAT and FQNNGV. The CDR3 extends over 15 amino acids. Here the CDR3 reads CASSLSGQGNSPLHF. In nucleotides, the CDR3 is TGTGCCAGCAGCTTGTCGGGACAGGGAAATTCACCCCTCCACTTT.

V and J are TRBV21-1 and TRBJ1-6. TRBV21-1 is a pseudogene segment. The CDR3 is made up of 17 amino acids. The CDR3 DNA reads TGTGCCAGCAGCCGCCGATGGGGTGGGGGAGGAAATTCACCCCTCCACTTT. Amino acids: CASSRRWGGGGNSPLHF.

The rearrangement joins TRBV11-2 to TRBJ2-7; TRBD1 matches 9 bases. This CDR3 contains 14 residues. V dropped 2 bases and J dropped 4; count of bases not matched to a gene: 3. Germline CDR1 and CDR2: SGHAT and FQNNGV. The CDR3 protein is CASSLTDRGYEQYF. In nucleotides, the CDR3 is TGTGCCAGCAGCTTAACGGACAGGGGTTACGAGCAGTACTTC.

This chain connects TRBV2 to TRBJ1-4; 8 bases fit TRBD1. This CDR3 has 13 residues. J gave up 9 bases and V 4 bases, and 4 bases lay outside the gene matches. Germline V gene lookup returns CDR1 SNHLY and CDR2 FYNNEI. CDR3 in amino acids: CASSVDREQKLFF. The CDR3 DNA is TGTGCCAGCAGTGTGGACAGGGAGCAAAAACTGTTTTTT.

This chain joins TRBV7-8 and TRBJ2-1; 8 positions match TRBD1. The CDR3 extends over 15 amino acids. The trim removed 0 bases at V and 9 bases at J, leaving 7 bases unmatched. Germline lookup yields CDR1 SGHVS and CDR2 FQNEAQ. This CDR3 is CASSLADRGQGEQFF. The CDR3 region has the DNA TGTGCCAGCAGCTTAGCAGACAGGGGTCAAGGTGAGCAGTTCTTC.